The subject of this entry is one T cell receptor beta chain. What it binds is not known. V shed 4 bases and J 6 bases; nucleotides not matched to a gene: 0. CDR3 size: 13 residues. In germline, CDR1 is SNHLY, CDR2 FYNNEI. This entry belongs to a study of cytotoxic CD8 clonotypes in ibrutinib-treated CLL. Study-level information: Response sampling occurred after a median roughly 11 months of treatment (range 6 to 36). General observations from the study: Sampling time points were not equivalent between sustained-remission and progressing patients.

Generated by immunoSEQ multiplex PCR, the TCRdb table keeps only in-frame clones and is missing some. The data hold just under 70,000 clones, with under 70% observed a single time. The TCR originated in a human donor with chronic lymphocytic leukemia. This sample comprised PBMCs, obtained after 12 months of ibrutinib treatment. V gene TRBV2 combines with J gene TRBJ1-6; TRBD1 agrees at 7 bases. The CDR3 loop reads CASSGDSNSPLHF. In DNA, the CDR3 is TGTGCCAGCAGTGGGGACAGTAATTCACCCCTCCACTTT.